This passage covers 15 T cell receptor beta chains from one sample sequenced in a study of identical twins. One entry per CDR3 protein, called by TCRdb with MiXCR from the 5' RACE reads. Of some 460,000 distinct CDR3 sequences listed, 14% are singletons. These same records also appear under a second study, on yellow fever vaccine responses in identical twins.

Sequenced: CD4+ T cells sorted from blood. The receptors come from a woman younger than 35 in good health.

This clonotype was picked up a small number of times. The rearrangement joins TRBV15 to TRBJ2-5, with 7 bases that match TRBD1. The CDR3 sequence is 19 residues long. V shed 4 bases and J 4 bases; nucleotides not matched to a gene: 21. The germline CDR1 and CDR2 sequences are LNHNV and YYDKDF (reference sequence). The CDR3 loop is CATSKRQGTVSPGLETQYF. The CDR3 nucleotides are TGTGCCACCAGCAAAAGACAGGGAACAGTTTCCCCCGGATTAGAGACCCAGTACTTC. The full variable domain, in which reference TRBV15 and TRBJ2-5 provide the parts outside the CDR3, is DAMVIQNPRYQVTQFGKPVTLSCSQTLNHNVMYWYQQKSSQAPKLLFHYYDKDFNNEADTPDNFQSRRPNTSFCFLDIRSPGLGDTAMYLCATSKRQGTVSPGLETQYFGPGTRLLVL.

This clonotype showed up just a few times. This chain links TRBV7-2 with TRBJ2-7; D possibly corresponds to TRBD2 (6 bases). Between the trimmed V and J ends, which lost 5 bases and 9 bases, there was a span of 17 bases. This CDR3 contains 13 residues. Germline loops: CDR1 SGHTA, CDR2 FQGNSA. The CDR3 protein is CASSAGLHTWQYF. CDR3 nucleotides: TGTGCCAGCAGCGCGGGACTGCATACGTGGCAGTACTTC. The full variable domain, rest sourced from reference TRBV7-2 and TRBJ2-7, is GAGVSQSPSNKVTEKGKDVELRCDPISGHTALYWYRQSLGQGLEFLIYFQGNSAPDKSGLPSDRFSAERTGGSVSTLTIQRTQQEDSAVYLCASSAGLHTWQYFGPGTRLTVT.

The rearrangement joins TRBV5-6 to TRBJ2-5; TRBD2 matches at 11 bases. From germline, CDR1 is SGHDT and CDR2 YYEEEE. This CDR3 spans 13 amino acids. V gave up 4 bases and J gave up 10 bases; unmatched junction bases: 6. CDR3 sequence (DNA): TGTGCCAGCAGCCCCCGACTAGCGGGAATCCAGTACTTC. It encodes CASSPRLAGIQYF. The full variable domain, completed using reference TRBV5-6 and TRBJ2-5, is DAGVTQSPTHLIKTRGQQVTLRCSPKSGHDTVSWYQQALGQGPQFIFQYYEEEERQRGNFPDRFSGHQFPNYSSELNVNALLLGDSALYLCASSPRLAGIQYFGPGTRLLVL.

The chain has TRBV27 and TRBJ2-1, with D unresolved. V shed 5 bases and J shed 0 bases, with 17 bases lying between them. CDR3 size: 17 residues. Germline assignment: CDR1 MNHEY and CDR2 SMNVEV (reference sequence). The CDR3 DNA sequence: TGTGCCAGCAGTCTCATGGACGGACCGGTCTCCTACAATGAGCAGTTCTTC. Its translation: CASSLMDGPVSYNEQFF.

In its sample, this clonotype was seen a few times. The chain recombines TRBV28 with TRBJ2-7; perhaps TRBD1 as D (5 bases). The CDR3 has 15 residues. V was pared by 7 bases and J by 7 bases, with 23 bases between. The germline V gene has CDR1 MDHEN and CDR2 SYDVKM. CDR3 region: CASTKTGSGLREQYF. In nucleotides, the CDR3 is TGTGCCAGCACCAAAACAGGTTCTGGTCTGCGGGAGCAGTACTTC.

This chain links TRBV10-1 with TRBJ2-2; 9 bases line up with TRBD1. After removal of 4 bases from V and 3 bases from J, the junction contained 3 bases not matched to a gene. The CDR3 is made up of 15 amino acids. From germline, CDR1 is WNHNN and CDR2 SYGVQD (reference sequence). The DNA for the CDR3 is TGCGCCAGCAGTGCTTGGGACAGGGACACCGGGGAGCTGTTTTTT. It translates to CASSAWDRDTGELFF.

This clonotype was found a few times. V gene TRBV6-1 combines with J gene TRBJ1-1, with TRBD1 matching over 7 bases. Per germline, CDR1 MNHNS and CDR2 SASEGT. The CDR3 is made up of 16 amino acids. Losses at the gene ends were 6 bases for V and 1 base for J; bases not matched to a gene: 11. The chain's CDR3 is CASRTMTGKGNTEAFF. CDR3 sequence (DNA): TGTGCCAGCAGAACGATGACAGGGAAAGGGAACACTGAAGCTTTCTTT.

This rearrangement joins TRBV28 to TRBJ2-4; D tentatively reads TRBD1 or TRBD2 (5 bases each). Deletions cut 4 bases from V and 1 base from J, with 14 bases between. Germline-derived CDR1 and CDR2 are MDHEN and SYDVKM. This CDR3 is built from 16 residues. This CDR3 is CASSWGLSGAKNIQYF. The CDR3 DNA follows: TGTGCCAGCAGTTGGGGCCTCTCGGGGGCCAAAAACATTCAGTACTTC.

The V gene is TRBV27, the J gene TRBJ2-7, with 11 positions matching TRBD1. The junction had 11 bases not matched to a gene; V was cut back by 4 bases and J by 9 bases. This CDR3 has 15 amino acids. The germline V gene has CDR1 MNHEY and CDR2 SMNVEV (reference sequence). The CDR3 sequence: CASSSPRDRGRSQYF. CDR3 DNA sequence: TGTGCCAGCAGTTCCCCCCGGGACAGGGGGAGATCGCAGTACTTC.

This clonotype was observed a few times. The chain recombines TRBV7-9 with TRBJ2-7; D is possibly TRBD1 or TRBD2 (5 bases each). The CDR3 has 13 amino acids. V was clipped by 5 bases and J by 4 bases, with 12 bases between them. Per the germline V gene, CDR1 is SEHNR and CDR2 is FQNEAQ (reference sequence). The CDR3 bases are TGTGCCAGCAGCCAACGTGAGGGGTACGAGCAGTACTTC. It is translated as CASSQREGYEQYF.

The sample holds many counts of this clonotype. The chain's CDR3 is CASRNSGTVLMEQFF. The CDR3 region has the DNA TGTGCCAGCAGAAATAGCGGCACCGTCCTTATGGAGCAGTTCTTC. V usage is TRBV12-3 or TRBV12-4 and J usage is TRBJ2-1, with a weak D call TRBD2 (6 bases). The CDR3 covers 15 residues. V shed 6 bases and J shed 10 bases, with 22 bases lying between them.

V and J are TRBV12-3 or TRBV12-4 and TRBJ2-5; D is uncertain. V lost 4 bases to trimming and J lost 5 bases, with 17 bases between them. The CDR3 loop spans 15 amino acids. CDR3 nucleotides: TGTGCCAGCAGTTCCTCCTCAGACGGTAGCGAGACCCAGTACTTC. It translates to CASSSSSDGSETQYF.

V is TRBV20-1 and J is TRBJ2-5; TRBD2 agrees at 7 bases. Germline V gene data show CDR1 as DFQATT and CDR2 as SNEGSKA (reference sequence). J lost 4 bases, V lost 3 bases, and 5 bases had no gene match. The CDR3 covers 13 residues. DNA of the CDR3: TGCAGTGCTAGTCGGACTAGTCGAGAGACCCAGTACTTC. Translated: CSASRTSRETQYF.

The chain recombines TRBV7-9 with TRBJ2-2; 9 bases map to TRBD1. CDR1 and CDR2 from the germline V gene are SEHNR and FQNEAQ (reference sequence). V shed 3 bases and J 5 bases; nucleotides not matched to a gene: 7. The length of the CDR3 is 16 residues. The CDR3 region is CASSFPGQGLTGELFF. CDR3 bases: TGTGCCAGCAGCTTTCCGGGACAGGGTTTAACCGGGGAGCTGTTTTTT.

The sample holds a few counts of this clonotype. The chain is built from TRBV15 and TRBJ2-3; the D gene is possibly TRBD1 (6 bases). The CDR3 spans 14 residues. V was cut by 5 bases and J by 2 bases, with 11 bases left in between. The V gene's germline CDR1 is LNHNV and CDR2 YYDKDF (reference sequence). The CDR3 loop is CATSWTVYTDTQYF. The CDR3 DNA reads as TGTGCCACCAGCTGGACAGTTTACACAGATACGCAGTATTTT. Variable domain in full (rest from reference TRBV15 and TRBJ2-3): DAMVIQNPRYQVTQFGKPVTLSCSQTLNHNVMYWYQQKSSQAPKLLFHYYDKDFNNEADTPDNFQSRRPNTSFCFLDIRSPGLGDTAMYLCATSWTVYTDTQYFGPGTRLTVL.